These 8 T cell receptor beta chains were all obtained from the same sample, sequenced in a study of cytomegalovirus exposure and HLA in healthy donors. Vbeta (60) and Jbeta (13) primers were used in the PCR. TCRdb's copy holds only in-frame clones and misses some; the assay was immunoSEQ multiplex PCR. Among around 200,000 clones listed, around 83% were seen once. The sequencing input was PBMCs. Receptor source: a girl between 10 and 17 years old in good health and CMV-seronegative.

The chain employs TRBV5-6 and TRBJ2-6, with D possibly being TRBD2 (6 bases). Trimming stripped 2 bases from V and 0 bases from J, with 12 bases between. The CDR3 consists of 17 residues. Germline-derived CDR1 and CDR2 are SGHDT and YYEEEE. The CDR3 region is CASSFYAGLSGANVLTF. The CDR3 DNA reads TGTGCCAGCAGCTTCTACGCGGGACTCTCTGGGGCCAACGTCCTGACTTTC. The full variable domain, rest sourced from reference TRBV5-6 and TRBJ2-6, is DAGVTQSPTHLIKTRGQQVTLRCSPKSGHDTVSWYQQALGQGPQFIFQYYEEEERQRGNFPDRFSGHQFPNYSSELNVNALLLGDSALYLCASSFYAGLSGANVLTFGAGSRLTVL.

In DNA, the CDR3 is TGTGCCAGCAGTTTATGGTCTGGGGGGAGCTACGAGCAGTACTTC. This gives the protein CASSLWSGGSYEQYF. The chain couples TRBV28 to TRBJ2-7, with TRBD2 as a possible D gene (6 bases). Trimming shortened V by 0 bases and J by 3 bases, and 12 bases separated the two germline ends. This CDR3 region has 15 residues. The germline CDR1 and CDR2 sequences are MDHEN and SYDVKM.

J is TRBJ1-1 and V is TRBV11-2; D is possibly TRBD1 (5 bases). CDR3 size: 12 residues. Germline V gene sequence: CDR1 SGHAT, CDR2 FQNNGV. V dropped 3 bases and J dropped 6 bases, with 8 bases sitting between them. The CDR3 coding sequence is TGTGCCAGCAGCTTTTACAGGTCTGAAGCTTTCTTT. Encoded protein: CASSFYRSEAFF.

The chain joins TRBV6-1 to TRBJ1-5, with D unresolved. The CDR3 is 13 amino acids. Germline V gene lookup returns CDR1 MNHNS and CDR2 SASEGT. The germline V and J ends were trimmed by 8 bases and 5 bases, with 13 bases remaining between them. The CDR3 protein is CASGRAWDQPQHF. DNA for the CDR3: TGTGCCAGCGGGAGAGCATGGGATCAGCCCCAGCATTTT.

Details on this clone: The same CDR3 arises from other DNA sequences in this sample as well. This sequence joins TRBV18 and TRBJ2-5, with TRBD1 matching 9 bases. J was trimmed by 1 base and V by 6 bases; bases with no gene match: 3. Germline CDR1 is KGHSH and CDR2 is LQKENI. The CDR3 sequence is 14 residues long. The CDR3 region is CASSPTGGQETQYF. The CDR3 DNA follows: TGTGCCAGCTCCCCGACAGGGGGCCAAGAGACCCAGTACTTC. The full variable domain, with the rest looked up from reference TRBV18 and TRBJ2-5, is NAGVMQNPRHLVRRRGQEARLRCSPMKGHSHVYWYRQLPEEGLKFMVYLQKENIIDESGMPKERFSAEFPKEGPSILRIQQVVRGDSAAYFCASSPTGGQETQYFGPGTRLLVL.

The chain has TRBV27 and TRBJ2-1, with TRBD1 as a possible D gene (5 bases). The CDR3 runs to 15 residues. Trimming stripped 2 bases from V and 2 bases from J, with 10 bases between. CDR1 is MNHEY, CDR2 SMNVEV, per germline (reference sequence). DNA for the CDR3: TGTGCCAGCAGTTTAAGACAGACCACCTACAATGAGCAGTTCTTC. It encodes CASSLRQTTYNEQFF.

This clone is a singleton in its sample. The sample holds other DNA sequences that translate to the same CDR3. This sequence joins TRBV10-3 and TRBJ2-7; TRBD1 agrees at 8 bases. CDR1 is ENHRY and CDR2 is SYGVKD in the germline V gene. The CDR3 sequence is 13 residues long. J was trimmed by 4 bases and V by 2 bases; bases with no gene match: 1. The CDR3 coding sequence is TGTGCCATCAGTGAGAACAGGGGGTACGAGCAGTACTTC. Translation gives CAISENRGYEQYF.

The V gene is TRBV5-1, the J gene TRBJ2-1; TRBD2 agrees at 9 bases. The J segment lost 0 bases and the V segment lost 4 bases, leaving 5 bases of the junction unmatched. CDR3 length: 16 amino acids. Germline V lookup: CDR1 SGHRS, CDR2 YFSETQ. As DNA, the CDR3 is TGCGCCAGCAGCCCGACTAGCGGAATCTCCTACAATGAGCAGTTCTTC. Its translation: CASSPTSGISYNEQFF.